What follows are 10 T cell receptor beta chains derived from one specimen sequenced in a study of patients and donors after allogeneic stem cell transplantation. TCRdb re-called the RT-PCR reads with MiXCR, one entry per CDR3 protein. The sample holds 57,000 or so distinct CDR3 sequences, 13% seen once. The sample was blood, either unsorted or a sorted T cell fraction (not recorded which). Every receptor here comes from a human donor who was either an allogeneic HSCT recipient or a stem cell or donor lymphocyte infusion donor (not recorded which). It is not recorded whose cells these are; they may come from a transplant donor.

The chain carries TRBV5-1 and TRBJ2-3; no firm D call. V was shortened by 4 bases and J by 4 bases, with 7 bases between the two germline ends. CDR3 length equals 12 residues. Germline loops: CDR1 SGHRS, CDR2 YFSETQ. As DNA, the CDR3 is TGCGCCAGCAGCGGGATGGCAGATACGCAGTATTTT. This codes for CASSGMADTQYF.

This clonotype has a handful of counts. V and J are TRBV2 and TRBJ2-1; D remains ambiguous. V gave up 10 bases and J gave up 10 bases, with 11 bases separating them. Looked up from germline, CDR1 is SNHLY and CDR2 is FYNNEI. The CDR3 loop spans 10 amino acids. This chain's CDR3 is CAILGWEQFF. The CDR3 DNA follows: TGTGCCATCTTAGGATGGGAGCAGTTCTTC.

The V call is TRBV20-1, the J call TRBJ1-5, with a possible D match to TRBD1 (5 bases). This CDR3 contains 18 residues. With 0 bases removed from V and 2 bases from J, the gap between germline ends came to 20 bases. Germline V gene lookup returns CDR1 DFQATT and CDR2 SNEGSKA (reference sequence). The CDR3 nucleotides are TGCAGTGCTAGAGACCCCGTGCGGGGAGGGGAAGGCAATCAGCCCCAGCATTTT. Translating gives CSARDPVRGGEGNQPQHF.

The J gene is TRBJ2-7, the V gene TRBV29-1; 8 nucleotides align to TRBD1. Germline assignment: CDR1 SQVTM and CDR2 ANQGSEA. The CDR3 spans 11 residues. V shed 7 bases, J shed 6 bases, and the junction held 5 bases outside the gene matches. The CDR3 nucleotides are TGCAGCGCCGGACAGGGAGCCGAGCAGTACTTC. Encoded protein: CSAGQGAEQYF.

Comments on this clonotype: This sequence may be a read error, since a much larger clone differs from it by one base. The DNA of the CDR3 is TGTGCCAGCAACTCACAGGATACTGAAGCTTTCTTT. This codes for CASNSQDTEAFF. The rearrangement joins TRBV5-5 to TRBJ1-1; the D gene is possibly TRBD1 (5 bases). Trimming stripped 6 bases from V and 5 bases from J, with 11 bases between. Germline values: CDR1 SGHKS, CDR2 YYEKEE (reference sequence). There are 12 residues in the CDR3.

CDR3 region: CASSTSGGTGIYNEQFF. The DNA for the CDR3 is TGTGCCAGCAGCACAAGTGGCGGGACAGGTATCTACAATGAGCAGTTCTTC. J is TRBJ2-1 and V is TRBV14; 8 bases match TRBD1. The CDR3 is made up of 17 amino acids. V gave up 5 bases and J gave up 3 bases; unmatched junction bases: 12. Germline loops: CDR1 SGHDN, CDR2 FVKESK.

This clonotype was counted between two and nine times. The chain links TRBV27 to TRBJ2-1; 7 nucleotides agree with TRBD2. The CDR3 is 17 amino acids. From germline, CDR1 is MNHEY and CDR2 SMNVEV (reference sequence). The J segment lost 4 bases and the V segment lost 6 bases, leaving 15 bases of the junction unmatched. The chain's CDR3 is CASRTPLSGNSYNEQFF. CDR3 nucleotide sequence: TGTGCCAGCAGAACCCCCCTCAGCGGGAATAGTTACAATGAGCAGTTCTTC.

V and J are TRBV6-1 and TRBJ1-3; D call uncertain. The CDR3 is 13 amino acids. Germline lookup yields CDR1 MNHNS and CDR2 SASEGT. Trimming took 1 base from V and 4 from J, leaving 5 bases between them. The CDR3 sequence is CASSEGGGNTIYF. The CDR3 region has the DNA TGTGCCAGCAGTGAAGGGGGAGGAAACACCATATATTTT.

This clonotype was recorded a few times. In DNA form, the CDR3 reads TGTGCCAGCTGGGGACGGGCAGGGGCAGCTTTCTTT. It translates to CASWGRAGAAFF. The chain uses TRBV6-5 and TRBJ1-1; D is possibly TRBD1 (6 bases). The V and J ends lost 8 bases and 10 bases respectively, with 17 bases between them. Germline CDR1 reads MNHEY; CDR2 reads SVGAGI. The CDR3 totals 12 residues.

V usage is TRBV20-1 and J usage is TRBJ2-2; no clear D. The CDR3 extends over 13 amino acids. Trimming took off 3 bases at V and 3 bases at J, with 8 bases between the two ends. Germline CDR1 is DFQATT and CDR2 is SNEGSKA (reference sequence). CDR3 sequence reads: CSASISDTGELFF. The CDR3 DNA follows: TGCAGTGCTAGCATCTCGGACACCGGGGAGCTGTTTTTT.